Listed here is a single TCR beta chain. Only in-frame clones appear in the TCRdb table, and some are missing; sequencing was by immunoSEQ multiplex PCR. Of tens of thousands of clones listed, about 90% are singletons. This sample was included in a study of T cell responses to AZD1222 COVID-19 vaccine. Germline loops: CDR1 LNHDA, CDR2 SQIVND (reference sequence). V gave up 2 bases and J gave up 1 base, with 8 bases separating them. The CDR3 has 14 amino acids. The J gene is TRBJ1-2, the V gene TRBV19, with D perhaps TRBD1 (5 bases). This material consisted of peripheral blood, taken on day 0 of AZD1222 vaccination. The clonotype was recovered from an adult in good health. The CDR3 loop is CASSITGGNYGYTF. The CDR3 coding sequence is TGTGCCAGTAGTATAACAGGCGGTAACTATGGCTACACCTTC.